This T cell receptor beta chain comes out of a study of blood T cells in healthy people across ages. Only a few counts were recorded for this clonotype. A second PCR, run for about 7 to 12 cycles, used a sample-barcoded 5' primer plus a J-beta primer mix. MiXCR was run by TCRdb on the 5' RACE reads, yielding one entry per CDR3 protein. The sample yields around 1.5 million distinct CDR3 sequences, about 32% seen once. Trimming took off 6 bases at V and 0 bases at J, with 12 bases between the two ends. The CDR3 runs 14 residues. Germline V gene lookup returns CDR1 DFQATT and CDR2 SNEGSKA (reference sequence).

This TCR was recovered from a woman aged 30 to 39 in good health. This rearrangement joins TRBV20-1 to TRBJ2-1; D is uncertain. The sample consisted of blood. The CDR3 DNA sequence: TGCAGTGCCGGTAGTACCTACTCCTACAATGAGCAGTTCTTC. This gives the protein CSAGSTYSYNEQFF.